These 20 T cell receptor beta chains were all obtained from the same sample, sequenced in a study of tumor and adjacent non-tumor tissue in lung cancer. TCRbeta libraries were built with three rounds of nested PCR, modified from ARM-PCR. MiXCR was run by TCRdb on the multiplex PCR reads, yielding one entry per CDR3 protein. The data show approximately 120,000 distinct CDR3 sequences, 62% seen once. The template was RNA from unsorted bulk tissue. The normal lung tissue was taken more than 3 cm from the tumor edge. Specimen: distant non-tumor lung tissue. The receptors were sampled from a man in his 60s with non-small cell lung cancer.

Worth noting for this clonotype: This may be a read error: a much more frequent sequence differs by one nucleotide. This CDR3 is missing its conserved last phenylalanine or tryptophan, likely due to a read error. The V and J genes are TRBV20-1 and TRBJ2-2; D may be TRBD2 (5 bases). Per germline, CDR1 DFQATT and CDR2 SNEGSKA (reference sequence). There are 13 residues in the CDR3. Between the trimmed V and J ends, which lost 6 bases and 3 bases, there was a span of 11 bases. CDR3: CSASDGDTGELFV. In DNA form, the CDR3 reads TGCAGTGCCTCTGACGGGGACACCGGGGAGCTGTTTGTT.

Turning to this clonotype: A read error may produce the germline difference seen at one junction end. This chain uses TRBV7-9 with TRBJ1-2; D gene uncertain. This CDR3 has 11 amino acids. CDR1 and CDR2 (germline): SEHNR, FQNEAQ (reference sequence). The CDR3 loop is CASSSAGGYAF. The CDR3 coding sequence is TGTGCCAGCAGCTCAGCGGGAGGCTACGCCTTC.

This CDR3 is CSARDLPGAGDTEAFF. CDR3 sequence (DNA): TGCAGTGCTAGAGATCTCCCGGGGGCGGGGGACACTGAAGCTTTCTTT. The chain has TRBV20-1 and TRBJ1-1, with D possibly TRBD1 on 6 matching bases. Trimming took off 0 bases at V and 3 bases at J, with 17 bases between the two ends. CDR1 is DFQATT, CDR2 SNEGSKA, per germline (reference sequence). The CDR3 totals 16 residues.

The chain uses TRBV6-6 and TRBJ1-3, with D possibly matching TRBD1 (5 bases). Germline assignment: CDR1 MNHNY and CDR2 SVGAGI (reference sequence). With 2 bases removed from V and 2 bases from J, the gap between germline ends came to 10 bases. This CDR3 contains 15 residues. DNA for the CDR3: TGTGCCAGCAGTTACCTCATGGACACTGGAAACACCATATATTTT. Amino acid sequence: CASSYLMDTGNTIYF.

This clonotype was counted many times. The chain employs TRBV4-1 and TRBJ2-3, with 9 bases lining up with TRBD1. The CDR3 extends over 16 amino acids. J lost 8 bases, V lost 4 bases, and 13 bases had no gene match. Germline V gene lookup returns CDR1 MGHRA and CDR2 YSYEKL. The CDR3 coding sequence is TGCGCCAGCAGCCCCAGAGAGGGGGGACAGGGTGGTACGCAGTATTTT. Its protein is CASSPREGGQGGTQYF.

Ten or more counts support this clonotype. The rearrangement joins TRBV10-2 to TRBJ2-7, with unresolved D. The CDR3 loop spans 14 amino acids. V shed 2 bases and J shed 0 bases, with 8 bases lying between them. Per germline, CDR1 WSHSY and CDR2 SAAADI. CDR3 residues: CASSEENNSYEQYF. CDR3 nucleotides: TGCGCCAGCAGTGAGGAGAATAACTCCTACGAGCAGTACTTC.

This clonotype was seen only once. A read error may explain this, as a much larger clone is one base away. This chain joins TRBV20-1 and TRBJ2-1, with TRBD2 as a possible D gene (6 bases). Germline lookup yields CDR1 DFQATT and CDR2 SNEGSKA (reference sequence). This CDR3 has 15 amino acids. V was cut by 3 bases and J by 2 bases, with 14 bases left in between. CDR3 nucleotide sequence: TGCAGTGCTAGGGCCGGGACTTTCACCTACAATGAGCAGTTCTTC. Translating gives CSARAGTFTYNEQFF.

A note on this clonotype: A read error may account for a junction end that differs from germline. This CDR3 is CASRTDSYDQYF. CDR3 DNA: TGTGCCAGCAGGACAGACTCCTACGATCAGTACTTC. The rearrangement links TRBV6-5 to TRBJ2-7; TRBD1 is a possible D gene (5 bases). Germline assignment: CDR1 MNHEY and CDR2 SVGAGI. This CDR3 is built from 12 residues.

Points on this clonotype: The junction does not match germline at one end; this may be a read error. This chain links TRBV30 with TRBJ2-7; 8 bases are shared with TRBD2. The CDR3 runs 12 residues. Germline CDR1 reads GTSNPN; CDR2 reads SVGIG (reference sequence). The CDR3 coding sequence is TGTGCCTGTAGTGTCGCGGGAGGCGAGCAGTACTTC. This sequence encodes CACSVAGGEQYF.

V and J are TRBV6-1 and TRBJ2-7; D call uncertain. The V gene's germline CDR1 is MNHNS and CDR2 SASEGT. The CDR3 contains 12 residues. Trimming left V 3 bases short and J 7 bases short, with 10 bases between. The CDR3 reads CASSDRSFEQYF. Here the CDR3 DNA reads TGTGCCAGCAGTGATCGGTCCTTTGAGCAGTACTTC.

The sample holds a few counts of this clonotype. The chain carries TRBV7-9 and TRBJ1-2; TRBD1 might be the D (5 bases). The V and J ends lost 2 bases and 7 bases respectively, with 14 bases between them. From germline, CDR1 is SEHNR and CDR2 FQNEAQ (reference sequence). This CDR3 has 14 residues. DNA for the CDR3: TGTGCCAGCAGCTTACAGGGCCAGGTTGTTGGCTACACCTTC. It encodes CASSLQGQVVGYTF.

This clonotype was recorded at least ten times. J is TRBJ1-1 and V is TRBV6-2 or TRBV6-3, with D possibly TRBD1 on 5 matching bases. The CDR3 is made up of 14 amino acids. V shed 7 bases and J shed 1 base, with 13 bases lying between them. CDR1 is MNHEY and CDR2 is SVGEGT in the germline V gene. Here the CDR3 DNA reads TGTGCCAGCATGAAGGGACCACCGAACACTGAAGCTTTCTTT. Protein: CASMKGPPNTEAFF.

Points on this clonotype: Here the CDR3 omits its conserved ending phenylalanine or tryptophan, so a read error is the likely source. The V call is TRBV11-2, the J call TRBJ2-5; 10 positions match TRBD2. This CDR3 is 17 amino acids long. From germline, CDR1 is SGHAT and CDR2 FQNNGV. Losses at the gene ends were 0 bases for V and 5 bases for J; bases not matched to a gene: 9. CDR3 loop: CASSLEWSGGADETQYL. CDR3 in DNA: TGTGCCAGCAGCTTAGAGTGGAGCGGGGGGGCGGACGAGACCCAGTACCTC.

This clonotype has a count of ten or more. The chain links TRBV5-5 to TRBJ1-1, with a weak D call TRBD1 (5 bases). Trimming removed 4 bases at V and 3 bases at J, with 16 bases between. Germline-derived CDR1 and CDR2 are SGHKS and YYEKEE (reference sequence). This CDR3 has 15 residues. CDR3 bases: TGTGCCAGCAGCCGGCGGGCGGGAGGGGACACTGAAGCTTTCTTT. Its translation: CASSRRAGGDTEAFF. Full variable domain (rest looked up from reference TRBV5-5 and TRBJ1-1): DAGVTQSPTHLIKTRGQQVTLRCSPISGHKSVSWYQQVLGQGPQFIFQYYEKEERGRGNFPDRFSARQFPNYSSELNVNALLLGDSALYLCASSRRAGGDTEAFFGQGTRLTVV.

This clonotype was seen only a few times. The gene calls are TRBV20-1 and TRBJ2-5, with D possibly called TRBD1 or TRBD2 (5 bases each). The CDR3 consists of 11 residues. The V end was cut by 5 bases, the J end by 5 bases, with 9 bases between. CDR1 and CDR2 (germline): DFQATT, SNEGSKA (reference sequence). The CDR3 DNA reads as TGCAGTGCTGGTGGGGGTGAGACCCAGTACTTC. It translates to CSAGGGETQYF.

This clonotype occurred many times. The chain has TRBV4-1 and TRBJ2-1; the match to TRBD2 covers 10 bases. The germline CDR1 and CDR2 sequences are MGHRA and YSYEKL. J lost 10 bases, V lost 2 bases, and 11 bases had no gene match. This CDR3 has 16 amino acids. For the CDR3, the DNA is TGCGCCAGCAGCCAATCAGCGGGAGGGTCCTCTCGGGAGCAGTTCTTC. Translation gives CASSQSAGGSSREQFF.

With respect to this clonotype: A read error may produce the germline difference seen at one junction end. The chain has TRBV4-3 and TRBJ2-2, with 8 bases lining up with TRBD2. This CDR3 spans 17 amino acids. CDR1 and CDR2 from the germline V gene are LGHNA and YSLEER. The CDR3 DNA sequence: TGCGCCAGCAGCCATGCGTTCGGCGGGAGGAGCACCGGGAAGCTGTTTTTT. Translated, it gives CASSHAFGGRSTGKLFF.

The CDR3 loop reads CSARFGTGAQPQHF. The CDR3, as DNA: TGCAGTGCTAGATTCGGGACAGGGGCACAGCCCCAGCATTTT. The gene calls are TRBV20-1 and TRBJ1-5, with 10 bases fitting TRBD1. Germline V gives CDR1 DFQATT, CDR2 SNEGSKA (reference sequence). CDR3 length: 14 residues. V trimming: 2 bases; J trimming: 7 bases; junction bases outside the gene matches: 5.

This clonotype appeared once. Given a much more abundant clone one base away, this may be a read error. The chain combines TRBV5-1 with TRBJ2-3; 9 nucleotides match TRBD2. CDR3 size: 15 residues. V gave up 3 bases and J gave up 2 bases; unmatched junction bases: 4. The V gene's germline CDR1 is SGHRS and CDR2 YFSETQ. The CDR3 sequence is CASSSSGDSTDTQYF. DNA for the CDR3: TGCGCCAGCAGCTCTAGCGGGGACTCCACAGATACGCAGTATTTT. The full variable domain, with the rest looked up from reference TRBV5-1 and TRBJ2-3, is KAGVTQTPRYLIKTRGQQVTLSCSPISGHRSVSWYQQTPGQGLQFLFEYFSETQRNKGNFPGRFSGRQFSNSRSEMNVSTLELGDSALYLCASSSSGDSTDTQYFGPGTRLTVL.

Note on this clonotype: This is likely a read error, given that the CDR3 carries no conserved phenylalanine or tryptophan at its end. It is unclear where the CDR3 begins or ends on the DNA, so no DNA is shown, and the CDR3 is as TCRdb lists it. The CDR3 reads CASSRGRAESYELYI. V usage is TRBV10-2 and J usage is TRBJ2-7; the table gives TRBD1 as D, unverified against the DNA. CDR1 and CDR2 from the germline V gene are WSHSY and SAAADI. The CDR3 is 15 residues long, counting both termini.